This T cell receptor beta chain was sequenced in a study of control samples from healthy donors and cancer patients. Some clones are missing from TCRdb's copy, which holds only in-frame ones; the method was immunoSEQ multiplex PCR. In the table there are over 65,000 clones, 85% to 95% of which are singletons. Between the trimmed V and J ends, which lost 6 bases and 5 bases, there was a span of 14 bases. This CDR3 comprises 13 residues. Per germline, CDR1 SGDLS and CDR2 YYNGEE. The V gene is TRBV9, the J gene TRBJ1-2; a possible D gene is TRBD1 (5 bases). The TCR originated in a woman aged 40 to 50 in good health. The sample was blood. The DNA of the CDR3 is TGTGCCAGCAATAGGGGCCGATCATATGGCTACACCTTC. It translates to CASNRGRSYGYTF.